Listed here are 13 T cell receptor beta chains from one sample, sequenced in a study of human T cells and chemical hapten exposure. Time point here: healthy volunteer bleed at 2 weeks. Extraction yielded total RNA from whole blood (unfractionated). TCRdb recomputed calls from the RACE reads with MiXCR, one row per CDR3 protein. The sample includes roughly 100,000 distinct CDR3 sequences, approximately 9.7% of them seen just once. Sequencing input: whole blood. These receptor sequences come from a female donor in good health. Some clones in this sample may be carry-over from other donors' samples.

V usage is TRBV4-2 and J usage is TRBJ2-5; no clear D. V was shortened by 1 base and J by 0 bases, with 12 bases between the two germline ends. In germline, CDR1 is LGHNA, CDR2 YNFKEQ. The CDR3 extends over 16 amino acids. CDR3 nucleotides: TGTGCCAGCAGCCAAGGATCAACCATGCACCAAGAGACCCAGTACTTC. Amino acid sequence: CASSQGSTMHQETQYF.

The sample holds a few counts of this clonotype. This CDR3 is CASSRLQGSNYNEQFF. The CDR3 nucleotides are TGTGCCAGCTCCAGACTACAGGGTTCGAACTACAATGAGCAGTTCTTC. The chain carries TRBV28 and TRBJ2-1; tentative D call: TRBD1 (6 bases). V shed 8 bases and J shed 3 bases, with 20 bases lying between them. This CDR3 contains 16 residues. Per the germline V gene, CDR1 is MDHEN and CDR2 is SYDVKM.

This clonotype was picked up many times. This chain uses TRBV20-1 with TRBJ2-2; D not resolved. The germline V and J ends were trimmed by 3 bases and 2 bases, with 10 bases remaining between them. This CDR3 contains 14 residues. Per the germline V gene, CDR1 is DFQATT and CDR2 is SNEGSKA (reference sequence). In nucleotides, the CDR3 is TGCAGTGCTAGTGGTGGGATCAACACCGGGGAGCTGTTTTTT. Translating gives CSASGGINTGELFF.

The chain joins TRBV7-2 to TRBJ1-5; possible D gene TRBD1, 5 bases. Germline V lookup: CDR1 SGHTA, CDR2 FQGNSA. The CDR3 consists of 16 residues. Trimming stripped 1 base from V and 2 bases from J, with 12 bases between. The CDR3 reads CASSLVGQAGNQPQHF. CDR3 DNA sequence: TGTGCCAGCAGCTTAGTCGGACAAGCAGGCAATCAGCCCCAGCATTTT.

This clonotype was counted only a few times. The chain is built from TRBV12-3 or TRBV12-4 and TRBJ1-3, with TRBD1 as a possible D gene (6 bases). This CDR3 contains 15 residues. Between the trimmed V and J ends, which lost 4 bases and 4 bases, there was a span of 14 bases. DNA for the CDR3: TGTGCCAGCAGTTCGCCTTACAGGGAAGGAAACACCATATATTTT. This sequence encodes CASSSPYREGNTIYF.

This clonotype was seen ten or more times. The chain links TRBV29-1 to TRBJ1-2; D ambiguous. The CDR3 has 11 residues. The V end was cut by 6 bases, the J end by 3 bases, with 8 bases between. In germline, CDR1 is SQVTM, CDR2 ANQGSEA. CDR3 DNA: TGCAGCGTAAGAGTCGACTATGGCTACACCTTC. This sequence encodes CSVRVDYGYTF.

This chain uses TRBV7-2 with TRBJ1-1; tentatively, D is TRBD1 (6 bases). Germline CDR1 is SGHTA and CDR2 is FQGNSA. Between the trimmed V and J ends, which lost 2 bases and 3 bases, there was a span of 16 bases. The CDR3 contains 16 residues. CDR3 coding DNA: TGTGCCAGCAGCTTATACAGCTTAGCAGGGGACACTGAAGCTTTCTTT. Protein sequence: CASSLYSLAGDTEAFF.

The chain joins TRBV20-1 to TRBJ2-7; 11 bases map to TRBD2. The J segment lost 3 bases and the V segment lost 3 bases, leaving 7 bases of the junction unmatched. The CDR3 is 15 residues long. CDR1 is DFQATT and CDR2 is SNEGSKA in the germline V gene (reference sequence). Written as DNA, the CDR3 is TGCAGTGCTAGGGGTAGCGGGAGGGTCGGCTACGAGCAGTACTTC. As protein: CSARGSGRVGYEQYF.

This chain connects TRBV5-1 to TRBJ2-5; D call uncertain. Trimming took off 6 bases at V and 4 bases at J, with 7 bases between the two ends. The CDR3 length is 11 residues. From germline, CDR1 is SGHRS and CDR2 YFSETQ. CDR3 nucleotide sequence: TGCGCCAGCAACCATGGAGAGACCCAGTACTTC. It translates to CASNHGETQYF.

Only a few counts were recorded for this clonotype. The V call is TRBV29-1, the J call TRBJ2-1; no firm D call. CDR3 length equals 12 residues. The V gene lost 0 bases and the J gene lost 5 bases, with 5 bases spanning the gap. Looked up from germline, CDR1 is SQVTM and CDR2 is ANQGSEA. The CDR3 bases are TGCAGCGTTGAAGACGCCAACAATGAGCAGTTCTTC. This gives the protein CSVEDANNEQFF.

This clonotype was counted ten times or more. The V and J genes are TRBV6-5 and TRBJ2-3; D is unresolved. This CDR3 is 13 amino acids long. Germline V gene sequence: CDR1 MNHEY, CDR2 SVGAGI. The V gene lost 7 bases and the J gene lost 1 base, with 9 bases spanning the gap. The CDR3 region is CASIGFGTDTQYF. DNA for the CDR3: TGTGCCAGCATCGGATTTGGCACAGATACGCAGTATTTT.

This clonotype was observed a handful of times. The V gene is TRBV5-1, the J gene TRBJ2-7, with D unclear. There are 15 residues in the CDR3. V lost 0 bases, J lost 5 bases, and 15 bases lay in between. In germline, CDR1 is SGHRS, CDR2 YFSETQ. The CDR3 region has the DNA TGCGCCAGCAGCTTGGCAGGACGGACGAACGACGAGCAGTACTTC. Translating it yields CASSLAGRTNDEQYF.

The chain carries TRBV3-1 and TRBJ2-3; D gene ambiguous. With 1 base removed from V and 2 bases from J, the gap between germline ends came to 4 bases. This CDR3 region has 13 residues. Germline assignment: CDR1 LGHDT and CDR2 YNNKEL (reference sequence). In DNA, the CDR3 is TGTGCCAGCAGCCAAGTTACCACAGATACGCAGTATTTT. The encoded protein is CASSQVTTDTQYF.